One and the same sample provided the 31 T cell receptor beta chains below, sequenced in a study of human T cells and chemical hapten exposure. MiXCR, run by TCRdb on the RACE reads, gives a single entry per CDR3 protein. The sample yields roughly 260,000 distinct CDR3 sequences, 7.5% to 10% seen once. Sample time point: pre-sensitization, week 0. Indicated treatment: therapeutic diphenylcyclopropenone sensitization with weekly scalp DPC. The sample in question was whole blood, obtained in connection with sensitization to the hapten diphenylcyclopropenone (DPC). The origin of the receptors is a woman between 40 and 55 years old with alopecia areata. Some clones in this sample may be carry-over from other donors' samples.

The genes are TRBV6-2 or TRBV6-3 and TRBJ2-7; either TRBD1 or TRBD2 may fit D (5 bases each). Germline CDR1 reads MNHEY; CDR2 reads SVGEGT. This CDR3 contains 11 residues. With 7 bases removed from V and 12 bases from J, the gap between germline ends came to 16 bases. As DNA, the CDR3 is TGTGCCAGCACCGACGGGGCTCGGCGGTACTTC. As protein: CASTDGARRYF.

The chain carries TRBV20-1 and TRBJ2-3; 10 nucleotides align to TRBD2. The germline V gene has CDR1 DFQATT and CDR2 SNEGSKA (reference sequence). CDR3 length: 14 amino acids. After removal of 6 bases from V and 0 bases from J, the junction contained 3 bases not matched to a gene. In DNA, the CDR3 is TGCAGTGCCACGGGACTAGCGAGCACAGATACGCAGTATTTT. This codes for CSATGLASTDTQYF.

The J gene is TRBJ2-7, the V gene TRBV6-5, with unresolved D. The germline CDR1 and CDR2 sequences are MNHEY and SVGAGI. V lost 2 bases, J lost 2 bases, and 19 bases lay in between. The CDR3 has 17 amino acids. The CDR3 loop is CASSYTSDGPGAYEQYF. In nucleotides, the CDR3 is TGTGCCAGCAGTTACACTTCCGACGGACCTGGGGCCTACGAGCAGTACTTC.

The chain employs TRBV6-5 and TRBJ2-7; D gene unclear. V was pared by 2 bases and J by 2 bases, with 13 bases between. The CDR3 covers 15 residues. CDR1 MNHEY and CDR2 SVGAGI come from the germline V gene. CDR3 loop: CASSYEGNFPYEQYF. The CDR3 nucleotides are TGTGCCAGCAGTTACGAAGGGAATTTCCCCTACGAGCAGTACTTC.

Concerning this clonotype: Germline and junction disagree at one end, which may indicate a read error. The chain joins TRBV9 to TRBJ1-4; 9 bases are a match to TRBD1. Germline CDR1 is SGDLS and CDR2 is YYNGEE. The CDR3 is 14 residues long. The CDR3 region has the DNA TGTGCCAGCAACGGAGGGACAGGGAATGGAAAACTGTTTTTT. Encoded protein: CASNGGTGNGKLFF.

This sequence joins TRBV10-3 and TRBJ2-7; 9 bases match TRBD2. The CDR3 consists of 16 residues. After removal of 7 bases from V and 0 bases from J, the junction contained 10 bases not matched to a gene. Germline loops: CDR1 ENHRY, CDR2 SYGVKD. CDR3 loop: CAIMGLAAGGSYEQYF. In DNA, the CDR3 is TGTGCCATCATGGGGCTCGCAGCGGGGGGCTCCTACGAGCAGTACTTC.

This clonotype came up a few times. The V call is TRBV7-6, the J call TRBJ2-7, with D maybe TRBD1 (5 bases). V shed 1 base and J shed 4 bases, with 11 bases lying between them. Germline CDR1 is SGHVS and CDR2 is FNYEAQ. The CDR3 runs 14 residues. CDR3 in amino acids: CASSLVTGPYEQYF. As DNA, the CDR3 is TGTGCCAGCAGCTTAGTTACAGGACCTTACGAGCAGTACTTC.

The rearrangement uses TRBV6-6 and TRBJ1-1; perhaps TRBD1 as D (5 bases). The germline V gene encodes CDR1 MNHNY and CDR2 SVGAGI (reference sequence). The CDR3 is 12 amino acids. V was cut by 10 bases and J by 3 bases, with 12 bases left in between. The CDR3 region has the DNA TGTGCCATAGCCAGGGTCGACACTGAAGCTTTCTTT. It codes for CAIARVDTEAFF.

This clonotype came up a few times. The V gene is TRBV7-2, the J gene TRBJ2-3; TRBD1 matches 7 bases. Germline assignment: CDR1 SGHTA and CDR2 FQGNSA. CDR3 length: 17 residues. V shed 5 bases and J 4 bases; nucleotides not matched to a gene: 15. CDR3 nucleotides: TGTGCCAGCAGCCCCGCGTTTTTTGGACAGGCCGCAGATACGCAGTATTTT. It codes for CASSPAFFGQAADTQYF.

This clonotype turned up a few times. V is TRBV28 and J is TRBJ2-7, with D possibly called TRBD1 or TRBD2 (5 bases each). Germline CDR1 and CDR2: MDHEN and SYDVKM. The germline V and J ends were trimmed by 7 bases and 1 base, with 20 bases remaining between them. CDR3 length: 16 residues. The CDR3 DNA sequence: TGTGCCAGCACCATCATGACCGGGACGGGGTCCTACGAGCAGTACTTC. Protein: CASTIMTGTGSYEQYF.

The chain links TRBV6-2 or TRBV6-3 to TRBJ1-5; maybe TRBD1 (5 bases). This CDR3 has 14 residues. Germline CDR1 is MNHEY and CDR2 is SVGEGT. V was clipped by 2 bases and J by 4 bases, with 9 bases between them. Here the CDR3 DNA reads TGTGCCAGCAGTTACGGGGGTGCTAATCAGCCCCAGCATTTT. Translating it yields CASSYGGANQPQHF.

This clonotype appeared a few times. The CDR3: CASARTRMKNIQYF. As DNA, the CDR3 is TGTGCCAGCGCCAGAACCAGAATGAAAAACATTCAGTACTTC. V is TRBV28 and J is TRBJ2-4; no definite D call. Deletions cut 8 bases from V and 4 bases from J, with 15 bases between. Germline CDR1 reads MDHEN; CDR2 reads SYDVKM. CDR3 length: 14 amino acids.

In its sample, this clonotype was seen many times. The chain carries TRBV28 and TRBJ1-4; perhaps TRBD1 as D (6 bases). Trimming shortened V by 4 bases and J by 8 bases, and 14 bases separated the two germline ends. The CDR3 totals 14 residues. Germline CDR1 reads MDHEN; CDR2 reads SYDVKM. The CDR3 sequence: CASSWGHQGEKLFF. The CDR3 DNA reads TGTGCCAGCAGTTGGGGACACCAAGGGGAAAAACTGTTTTTT. Complete variable domain (other parts from reference TRBV28 and TRBJ1-4): DVKVTQSSRYLVKRTGEKVFLECVQDMDHENMFWYRQDPGLGLRLIYFSYDVKMKEKGDIPEGYSVSREKKERFSLILESASTNQTSMYLCASSWGHQGEKLFFGSGTQLSVL.

This clonotype has just a few counts. The chain has TRBV5-1 and TRBJ2-5; 7 positions agree with TRBD2. The ends lost 2 bases at V and 6 bases at J; junction bases unmatched: 10. Per germline, CDR1 SGHRS and CDR2 YFSETQ. The CDR3 length is 15 residues. The CDR3 spells CASSFGGGPIKTQYF. The CDR3 nucleotides read TGCGCCAGCAGCTTCGGGGGAGGGCCGATAAAGACCCAGTACTTC.

This clonotype came up many times. The chain links TRBV4-2 to TRBJ2-3, with 10 bases aligning to TRBD2. The length of the CDR3 is 15 residues. V lost 4 bases to trimming and J lost 1 base; unmatched junction nucleotides: 2. Per germline, CDR1 LGHNA and CDR2 YNFKEQ. The CDR3 bases are TGTGCCAGCAGCCCCGGGACTAGCGGCACAGATACGCAGTATTTT. This translates into CASSPGTSGTDTQYF.

The sample holds a few counts of this clonotype. This rearrangement joins TRBV14 to TRBJ1-4; D perhaps matches TRBD1 (6 bases). CDR3 length equals 16 residues. Germline V gene sequence: CDR1 SGHDN, CDR2 FVKESK. V lost 2 bases to trimming and J lost 4 bases, with 14 bases between them. As DNA, the CDR3 is TGTGCCAGCAGCCAAAAACCGGGACACGATAATGAAAAACTGTTTTTT. Protein sequence: CASSQKPGHDNEKLFF.

This chain links TRBV4-3 with TRBJ2-6; 9 positions match TRBD1. Per germline, CDR1 LGHNA and CDR2 YSLEER. Trimming at V came to 5 bases and at J to 2 bases, leaving 19 bases not matched to a gene. The CDR3 is 21 residues long. This CDR3 is CASSSHRLQGAATAGANVLTF. CDR3 sequence (DNA): TGCGCCAGCAGCTCACACCGATTACAGGGGGCGGCTACAGCTGGGGCCAACGTCCTGACTTTC.

The chain recombines TRBV5-8 with TRBJ1-4, with TRBD1 as a possible D gene (5 bases). V was trimmed by 1 base and J by 8 bases, leaving 18 bases between them. This CDR3 region has 16 residues. The germline V gene has CDR1 SGHTS and CDR2 YDEGEE. CDR3 sequence reads: CASSLPRGQAGEKLFF. The CDR3 DNA reads TGTGCCAGCAGCTTGCCGAGGGGCCAGGCAGGGGAAAAACTGTTTTTT.

There are many counts of this clonotype. The gene calls are TRBV6-1 and TRBJ1-2, with a weak D call TRBD1 (6 bases). CDR1 is MNHNS, CDR2 SASEGT, per germline. V was shortened by 1 base and J by 2 bases, with 8 bases between the two germline ends. The CDR3 covers 14 residues. The CDR3 DNA is TGTGCCAGCAGTGAAGTGCAGGGGAACTATGGCTACACCTTC. Amino acids: CASSEVQGNYGYTF.

This clonotype was found many times. The rearrangement joins TRBV21-1 to TRBJ2-4; the D segment call TRBD2 is taken from the table without a DNA check. TRBV21-1 corresponds to a pseudogene. The CDR3 contains 11 residues. The CDR3 sequence: CASSHGGIQYF. The CDR3 nucleotides read TGTGCCAGCAGCCATGGAGGGATTCAGTACTTC.

This clonotype was seen a handful of times. The V and J genes are TRBV5-1 and TRBJ2-7; no clear D gene. V was trimmed by 5 bases and J by 2 bases, leaving 11 bases between them. This CDR3 spans 13 amino acids. From germline, CDR1 is SGHRS and CDR2 YFSETQ. CDR3 sequence: CASRDSDAYEQYF. The CDR3 DNA follows: TGCGCCAGCAGAGATTCGGACGCCTACGAGCAGTACTTC.

This clonotype has more than one count but fewer than ten. This sequence joins TRBV12-3 or TRBV12-4 and TRBJ1-5, with a weak D call TRBD1 (5 bases). The CDR3 loop spans 14 amino acids. V lost 2 bases to trimming and J lost 6 bases, with 11 bases between them. CDR3 bases: TGTGCCAGCAGTTTAATCAGGGAGGCTCAGCCCCAGCATTTT. Translated: CASSLIREAQPQHF.

In its sample, this clonotype was seen a few times. V usage is TRBV20-1 and J usage is TRBJ1-1; no firm D call. Between the trimmed V and J ends, which lost 1 base and 4 bases, there was a span of 10 bases. The CDR3 covers 13 residues. CDR1 is DFQATT, CDR2 SNEGSKA, per germline (reference sequence). The CDR3, as DNA: TGCAGTGCTAGAGGAGGGCGGTCCACTGAAGCTTTCTTT. Amino acids: CSARGGRSTEAFF.

This clonotype has a count of ten or more. The V gene is TRBV7-2, the J gene TRBJ2-3; TRBD2 matches at 8 bases. V gave up 4 bases and J gave up 5 bases; unmatched junction bases: 8. This CDR3 comprises 15 residues. CDR1 SGHTA and CDR2 FQGNSA come from the germline V gene. As DNA, the CDR3 is TGTGCCAGCAGCTCCCGAGCGGGAGAGATAGATACGCAGTATTTT. This encodes CASSSRAGEIDTQYF. Combining the CDR3 with reference TRBV7-2 and TRBJ2-3 gives the whole variable domain GAGVSQSPSNKVTEKGKDVELRCDPISGHTALYWYRQSLGQGLEFLIYFQGNSAPDKSGLPSDRFSAERTGGSVSTLTIQRTQQEDSAVYLCASSSRAGEIDTQYFGPGTRLTVL.

This clonotype was seen a handful of times. This rearrangement joins TRBV18 to TRBJ1-5; tentative D call: TRBD1 (5 bases). The germline V gene encodes CDR1 KGHSH and CDR2 LQKENI. The CDR3 contains 14 residues. V lost 4 bases to trimming and J lost 5 bases, with 12 bases between them. CDR3 in amino acids: CASSLGTMDQPQHF. In DNA, the CDR3 is TGTGCCAGCTCACTGGGGACCATGGATCAGCCCCAGCATTTT.

This clonotype was counted between two and nine times. The chain joins TRBV20-1 to TRBJ2-5; D gene uncertain. The CDR3 contains 12 residues. V shed 3 bases and J shed 4 bases, with 9 bases lying between them. Germline V lookup: CDR1 DFQATT, CDR2 SNEGSKA (reference sequence). This CDR3 reads CSASKGPETQYF. The CDR3 nucleotides read TGCAGTGCTAGTAAGGGTCCAGAGACCCAGTACTTC.

The chain couples TRBV28 to TRBJ2-3, with 9 bases lining up with TRBD2. Germline V lookup: CDR1 MDHEN, CDR2 SYDVKM. CDR3 length: 15 residues. V gave up 2 bases and J gave up 11 bases; unmatched junction bases: 11. The DNA for the CDR3 is TGTGCCAGCAGTTTACCCAGCGGGAGGCTCAGGGGGCAGTATTTT. Translation: CASSLPSGRLRGQYF.

This clonotype was counted a few times. The rearrangement uses TRBV5-4 and TRBJ2-1, with 9 bases that match TRBD1. This CDR3 contains 14 residues. The V segment lost 0 bases and the J segment 6 bases; nucleotides outside the gene matches: 1. Germline CDR1 reads SGHNT; CDR2 reads YYREEE (reference sequence). The chain's CDR3 is CASSLETGGNEQFF. CDR3 sequence (DNA): TGTGCCAGCAGCTTGGAGACAGGGGGCAATGAGCAGTTCTTC.

This rearrangement joins TRBV7-8 to TRBJ1-1; D remains unclear. This CDR3 is 13 amino acids long. V lost 5 bases and J lost 7, with 14 bases in between. The V gene's germline CDR1 is SGHVS and CDR2 FQNEAQ. The CDR3 DNA is TGTGCCAGCAGCCTAAGGTGGCAGAATGAAGCTTTCTTT. Protein product: CASSLRWQNEAFF.

This clonotype was seen a few times. This chain links TRBV18 with TRBJ2-7; 8 positions match TRBD1. V lost 10 bases to trimming and J lost 3 bases; unmatched junction nucleotides: 8. CDR3 length: 13 amino acids. Germline V gene sequence: CDR1 KGHSH, CDR2 LQKENI. Here the CDR3 DNA reads TGTGCCACCGCCCCGGGACAGGACTACGAGCAGTACTTC. Protein: CATAPGQDYEQYF.

This clonotype was recorded at least ten times. The chain couples TRBV4-2 to TRBJ2-1; D call uncertain. The germline gives CDR1 LGHNA, CDR2 YNFKEQ. Trimming took 0 bases from V and 0 from J, leaving 6 bases between them. This CDR3 has 15 amino acids. CDR3 protein: CASSQDWVSYNEQFF. CDR3 in DNA: TGTGCCAGCAGCCAAGATTGGGTCTCCTACAATGAGCAGTTCTTC.